Presented here are 26 T cell receptor beta chains from one specimen sequenced in a study of T cells in Graves' hyperthyroidism and ophthalmopathy. There were TCR beta CDR3 regions amplified from RNA transcripts. Primed by the HTBI set, a first-round RT-PCR was run on the TCR CDR3. TCRdb re-derived calls from the multiplex PCR reads in MiXCR, one entry per CDR3 protein. The sample has a few hundred thousand distinct CDR3 sequences, about 22% seen once. Sequencing was done on a sample of blood. These receptors all come from an older woman with Graves' ophthalmopathy.

The chain employs TRBV7-2 and TRBJ1-2; possibly TRBD1 for D (5 bases). This CDR3 region has 14 residues. V was cut by 5 bases and J by 8 bases, with 18 bases left in between. Germline V lookup: CDR1 SGHTA, CDR2 FQGNSA. The CDR3 spells CASSPSKGAAGYTF. The CDR3 nucleotides are TGTGCCAGCAGCCCCTCGAAAGGGGCCGCGGGCTACACCTTC.

This clonotype was counted between two and nine times. The chain carries TRBV7-9 and TRBJ2-5, with D perhaps TRBD2 (5 bases). The CDR3 is 15 residues long. Trimming cost V 6 bases and J 5 bases, with 19 bases left between them. CDR1 is SEHNR, CDR2 FQNEAQ, per germline (reference sequence). The CDR3 sequence: CASRRASSVGETQYF. The CDR3 DNA is TGTGCCAGCAGGCGGGCTTCTTCCGTTGGGGAGACCCAGTACTTC.

There are a few counts of this clonotype. The gene calls are TRBV3-1 and TRBJ2-1; tentatively, D is TRBD2 (7 bases). The CDR3 is 16 residues long. The germline CDR1 and CDR2 sequences are LGHDT and YNNKEL (reference sequence). V was trimmed by 7 bases and J by 4 bases, leaving 20 bases between them. The CDR3 spells CASTSFRGGWYNEQFF. In DNA, the CDR3 is TGTGCCAGCACCTCCTTTAGGGGGGGCTGGTACAATGAGCAGTTCTTC.

In this sample, this clonotype turned up many times. This chain joins TRBV30 and TRBJ1-5; tentatively, D is TRBD1 (5 bases). The CDR3 runs to 14 residues. Germline V gives CDR1 GTSNPN, CDR2 SVGIG (reference sequence). The V and J ends lost 3 bases and 11 bases respectively, with 20 bases between them. CDR3 amino acids: CAWSPSGGPRTQHF. The DNA for the CDR3 is TGTGCCTGGAGCCCCAGTGGGGGACCGAGGACCCAGCATTTT.

This clonotype was observed a handful of times. V and J are TRBV29-1 and TRBJ2-1; 7 bases line up with TRBD1. J gave up 0 bases and V 5 bases, and 4 bases lay outside the gene matches. Germline lookup yields CDR1 SQVTM and CDR2 ANQGSEA. The CDR3 loop spans 14 amino acids. CDR3 region: CSVKQGSSYNEQFF. The CDR3 DNA follows: TGCAGCGTTAAACAGGGGAGCTCCTACAATGAGCAGTTCTTC.

This chain connects TRBV19 to TRBJ1-2; D is uncertain. Trimming left V 6 bases short and J 8 bases short, with 25 bases between. Germline CDR1 LNHDA, CDR2 SQIVND (reference sequence). CDR3 length: 16 amino acids. The CDR3 is CASSSNLGGPIYGYTF. The CDR3 DNA reads TGTGCCAGTAGCTCCAATCTCGGTGGCCCTATTTACGGCTACACCTTC.

This clonotype was observed at least ten times. The chain couples TRBV11-2 to TRBJ2-7, with D perhaps given as TRBD1 or TRBD2 (5 bases each). The germline V gene encodes CDR1 SGHAT and CDR2 FQNNGV. V lost 5 bases and J 6 bases, leaving 11 bases between the germline ends. The CDR3 runs 12 residues. CDR3 residues: CASSVRGVEQYF. The CDR3 DNA reads TGTGCCAGCAGCGTCAGAGGGGTCGAGCAGTACTTC. The variable domain in full, completed from reference TRBV11-2 and TRBJ2-7, reads EAGVAQSPRYKIIEKRQSVAFWCNPISGHATLYWYQQILGQGPKLLIQFQNNGVVDDSQLPKDRFSAERLKGVDSTLKIQPAKLEDSAVYLCASSVRGVEQYFGPGTRLTVT.

This clonotype showed up many times. V and J are TRBV28 and TRBJ1-2, with no clear D. The germline V gene has CDR1 MDHEN and CDR2 SYDVKM. Trimming took 4 bases from V and 7 from J, leaving 4 bases between them. The CDR3 consists of 10 residues. CDR3 nucleotides: TGTGCCAGCAGTTCCGTTGGCTACACCTTC. Translating it yields CASSSVGYTF.

This clonotype turned up a few times. V and J are TRBV6-1 and TRBJ2-4, with a tentative D call TRBD2 (5 bases). This CDR3 has 16 amino acids. With 5 bases removed from V and 6 bases from J, the gap between germline ends came to 20 bases. Germline lookup yields CDR1 MNHNS and CDR2 SASEGT. CDR3 in DNA: TGTGCCAGCAGTCACAATCCCGGACGGGGAATAAACATTCAGTACTTC. This translates into CASSHNPGRGINIQYF.

This clonotype was seen a handful of times. The chain employs TRBV6-5 and TRBJ2-2; D unresolved. From germline, CDR1 is MNHEY and CDR2 SVGAGI. V was cut by 3 bases and J by 3 bases, with 8 bases left in between. The CDR3 sequence is 14 residues long. The CDR3 sequence: CASSYTDDTGELFF. CDR3 bases: TGTGCCAGCAGTTATACAGACGACACCGGGGAGCTGTTTTTT.

The V and J genes are TRBV19 and TRBJ2-7; D is unresolved. The V end lost 3 bases, the J end lost 7 bases, and 16 bases lay between the germline ends. Germline V gene sequence: CDR1 LNHDA, CDR2 SQIVND (reference sequence). The CDR3 length is 14 residues. The CDR3, as DNA: TGTGCCAGTAGTATCCATGGACGGAAAGGGGAGCAGTACTTC. It specifies CASSIHGRKGEQYF.

There are many counts of this clonotype. This chain joins TRBV6-2 or TRBV6-3 and TRBJ2-5, with D possibly matching TRBD2 (5 bases). CDR1 and CDR2 from the germline V gene are MNHEY and SVGEGT. The V end was cut by 5 bases, the J end by 5 bases, with 12 bases between. This CDR3 region has 13 residues. The CDR3 DNA sequence: TGTGCCAGCAGTGGCGGGCCGGTCGAGACCCAGTACTTC. Its protein is CASSGGPVETQYF.

J is TRBJ1-1 and V is TRBV19; D is unresolved. Germline V gene lookup returns CDR1 LNHDA and CDR2 SQIVND (reference sequence). Trimming cost V 2 bases and J 5 bases, with 15 bases left between them. This CDR3 has 15 residues. CDR3 loop: CASSISGIRGTEAFF. In nucleotides, the CDR3 is TGTGCCAGTAGTATATCGGGGATTCGAGGGACTGAAGCTTTCTTT.

A word on this clonotype: This may stem from a read error, because a much larger clone lies one nucleotide away. In this CDR3 the conserved last residue, phenylalanine or tryptophan, is missing, so a read error is likely. The chain employs TRBV12-3 or TRBV12-4 and TRBJ1-1; D might be TRBD1 (6 bases). The CDR3 runs to 12 residues. V was trimmed by 6 bases and J by 6 bases, leaving 11 bases between them. The CDR3 here is CASSRGQSEAFL. DNA of the CDR3: TGTGCCAGCAGCAGGGGACAATCTGAAGCTTTCCTT.

Comment on this clonotype: This may be a read error, as it is one base from a much larger clone. The V gene is TRBV6-1, the J gene TRBJ1-1; TRBD1 might be the D (6 bases). V was clipped by 1 base and J by 6 bases, with 15 bases between them. The CDR3 spans 15 residues. Germline assignment: CDR1 MNHNS and CDR2 SASEGT. The CDR3 here is CASSEVGGRGAEAFF. The CDR3 DNA is TGTGCCAGCAGTGAAGTTGGGGGGCGCGGGGCTGAAGCTTTCTTT.

This clonotype has at least ten counts. The chain is built from TRBV28 and TRBJ2-7, with D uncertain. Germline-derived CDR1 and CDR2 are MDHEN and SYDVKM. The V gene lost 3 bases and the J gene lost 3 bases, with 6 bases spanning the gap. This CDR3 has 12 residues. The CDR3 loop is CASSFSGYEQYF. The DNA for the CDR3 is TGTGCCAGCAGTTTTTCAGGCTACGAGCAGTACTTC.

The rearrangement uses TRBV3-1 and TRBJ1-3; the match to TRBD1 covers 9 bases. Trimming cost V 8 bases and J 0 bases; bases outside gene matches: 20. CDR1 and CDR2 from the germline V gene are LGHDT and YNNKEL (reference sequence). The CDR3 covers 20 residues. CDR3 sequence (DNA): TGTGCCAGCTCGCCGTTGGGGACAGGGTCTATCCCGAGCTCTGGAAACACCATATATTTT. It translates to CASSPLGTGSIPSSGNTIYF.

The V gene is TRBV7-9, the J gene TRBJ2-7; no reliable D call. Germline CDR1 SEHNR, CDR2 FQNEAQ (reference sequence). V was shortened by 4 bases and J by 2 bases, with 6 bases between the two germline ends. The CDR3 contains 12 residues. CDR3 bases: TGTGCCAGCAGCTCACAACCCTACGAGCAGTACTTC. This translates into CASSSQPYEQYF.

This clonotype was counted ten times or more. This rearrangement joins TRBV28 to TRBJ1-2, with D perhaps matching TRBD1 (5 bases). Per germline, CDR1 MDHEN and CDR2 SYDVKM. The CDR3 is 14 amino acids. V lost 3 bases, J lost 5 bases, and 13 bases lay in between. In DNA form, the CDR3 reads TGTGCCAGCAGTTTGGGGGAAGGAGGGTATGGCTACACCTTC. Protein: CASSLGEGGYGYTF.

CDR3 DNA sequence: TGTGCCAGCCAAAAAGAGCTGGGGGGAAAGACCCAGTACTTC. Residues: CASQKELGGKTQYF. The chain couples TRBV12-3 or TRBV12-4 to TRBJ2-5; TRBD2 is a possible D gene (6 bases). CDR3 length: 14 amino acids. Trimming left V 8 bases short and J 6 bases short, with 19 bases between.

This clonotype was observed a few times. The V call is TRBV9, the J call TRBJ2-1; 7 nucleotides match TRBD2. CDR3 length: 16 amino acids. Losses at the gene ends were 0 bases for V and 7 bases for J; bases not matched to a gene: 10. Germline CDR1 and CDR2: SGDLS and YYNGEE. The CDR3 coding sequence is TGTGCCAGCAGCGTAGCTTCGGCGGGAGTTAAAAATGAGCAGTTCTTC. As protein: CASSVASAGVKNEQFF.

The V and J genes are TRBV11-2 and TRBJ1-5, with D hard to call. This CDR3 contains 15 residues. Per germline, CDR1 SGHAT and CDR2 FQNNGV. V was cut by 0 bases and J by 4 bases, with 10 bases left in between. The CDR3 loop reads CASSLDPGRNQPQHF. CDR3 DNA sequence: TGTGCCAGCAGCTTAGATCCCGGGAGGAATCAGCCCCAGCATTTT.

This clonotype was detected only a few times. V usage is TRBV7-9 and J usage is TRBJ2-7; D is possibly TRBD1 or TRBD2 (6 bases each). The V gene's germline CDR1 is SEHNR and CDR2 FQNEAQ (reference sequence). The CDR3 is 14 amino acids. Trimming pared 5 bases from V and 6 bases from J, leaving 17 bases between. CDR3 DNA: TGTGCCAGCAGCGTGTTAGGGGGGAAGGGCGAGCAGTACTTC. This sequence encodes CASSVLGGKGEQYF.

The sample holds many counts of this clonotype. V and J are TRBV12-3 or TRBV12-4 and TRBJ1-2, with TRBD1 as a possible D gene (5 bases). The CDR3 has 12 amino acids. Between the trimmed V and J ends, which lost 8 bases and 3 bases, there was a span of 10 bases. CDR3 bases: TGTGCCAGCCGGGGCAGGGACTATGGCTACACCTTC. This encodes CASRGRDYGYTF.

This clonotype has only a few counts. The genes are TRBV24-1 and TRBJ2-2; maybe TRBD2 (5 bases). Trimming took off 0 bases at V and 4 bases at J, with 8 bases between the two ends. The CDR3 covers 15 residues. CDR1 and CDR2 (germline): KGHDR, SFDVKD. CDR3 region: CATSDLRDSTGELFF. The CDR3 nucleotides read TGTGCCACCAGTGATTTGCGGGATTCCACCGGGGAGCTGTTTTTT.

The chain links TRBV9 to TRBJ2-3; D is uncertain. Germline CDR1 is SGDLS and CDR2 is YYNGEE. V lost 0 bases, J lost 1 base, and 9 bases lay in between. This CDR3 has 15 residues. The CDR3 loop reads CASSVGGGGTDTQYF. CDR3 sequence (DNA): TGTGCCAGCAGCGTAGGAGGCGGAGGCACAGATACGCAGTATTTT. The full variable domain, completed using reference TRBV9 and TRBJ2-3, is DSGVTQTPKHLITATGQRVTLRCSPRSGDLSVYWYQQSLDQGLQFLIQYYNGEERAKGNILERFSAQQFPDLHSELNLSSLELGDSALYFCASSVGGGGTDTQYFGPGTRLTVL.